A single sample gave rise to the 20 T cell receptor beta chains below, sequenced in a study of T cell responses to AZD1222 COVID-19 vaccine. Measured with immunoSEQ multiplex PCR; TCRdb has only the in-frame clones, and not every one. The sample has roughly 140,000 clones; around 92% are singletons. Sequences were derived from peripheral blood, sampled after recovery from COVID-19. The receptor source for this set is an adult who had recovered from COVID-19.

The count of this clone is one. Different DNA sequences within this sample yield the same CDR3. The chain couples TRBV28 to TRBJ2-7, with D uncertain. Trimming pared 2 bases from V and 3 bases from J, leaving 5 bases between. The CDR3 spans 12 residues. Germline values: CDR1 MDHEN, CDR2 SYDVKM. This CDR3 is CASSLKGYEQYF. CDR3 DNA sequence: TGTGCCAGCAGTTTAAAGGGCTACGAGCAGTACTTC.

V usage is TRBV11-3 and J usage is TRBJ2-2; perhaps D is TRBD1 or TRBD2 (5 bases each). This CDR3 region has 17 residues. The V gene's germline CDR1 is SGHNT and CDR2 YENEEA. V dropped 11 bases and J dropped 3 bases, with 25 bases sitting between them. CDR3 sequence reads: CAVGAGTQGGDTGELFF. The CDR3 DNA reads TGTGCCGTCGGGGCTGGGACCCAGGGTGGGGACACCGGGGAGCTGTTTTTT.

V gene TRBV28 combines with J gene TRBJ1-2; D uncertain. V lost 6 bases and J 7 bases, leaving 24 bases between the germline ends. The CDR3 is 16 amino acids. Germline values: CDR1 MDHEN, CDR2 SYDVKM. The CDR3 DNA reads as TGTGCCAGCAGGGACCCGGACGGTGCCGGGTATCGTGGCTACACCTTC. This encodes CASRDPDGAGYRGYTF.

The chain carries TRBV3-1 (or the pseudogene TRBV3-2) and TRBJ2-1; D gene uncertain. Trimming shortened V by 4 bases and J by 9 bases, and 10 bases separated the two germline ends. Germline values: CDR1 LGHDT, CDR2 YNNKEL (reference sequence). The CDR3 runs 12 residues. The CDR3 is CASSLSEGEQFF. The CDR3 nucleotides read TGTGCCAGCAGCCTGTCCGAAGGTGAGCAGTTCTTC.

The rearrangement uses TRBV5-1 and TRBJ2-1, with 7 positions matching TRBD1. Germline V gene lookup returns CDR1 SGHRS and CDR2 YFSETQ. CDR3 length: 16 amino acids. Unmatched junction bases numbered 12, after V lost 2 bases and J lost 7 bases. For the CDR3, the DNA is TGCGCCAGCAGCTTCGGACAGGAGCCGATATTGAATGAGCAGTTCTTC. Protein product: CASSFGQEPILNEQFF.

J is TRBJ2-5 and V is TRBV5-6; D is possibly TRBD2 (6 bases). The V gene's germline CDR1 is SGHDT and CDR2 YYEEEE. The ends were cut back, 0 bases at V and 3 bases at J, with 18 bases in the middle. This CDR3 has 17 amino acids. This CDR3 reads CASSLGWGEKGKETQYF. CDR3 in DNA: TGTGCCAGCAGCTTGGGGTGGGGGGAAAAGGGAAAAGAGACCCAGTACTTC.

The CDR3 coding sequence is TGTGCCAGCACCGTCGGGGGGAGAAGGTACGAGCAGTACTTC. Its protein is CASTVGGRRYEQYF. This sequence joins TRBV7-3 and TRBJ2-7; 7 bases line up with TRBD2. V gave up 7 bases and J gave up 4 bases; unmatched junction bases: 10. Germline V CDR1 and CDR2: SGHTA, FQGTGA. The CDR3 spans 14 residues.

This chain connects TRBV15 to TRBJ1-3; D gene unclear. The CDR3 extends over 16 amino acids. V lost 0 bases, J lost 0 bases, and 9 bases lay in between. Per the germline V gene, CDR1 is LNHNV and CDR2 is YYDKDF (reference sequence). The CDR3 nucleotides read TGTGCCACCAGCAGAGATGGACTGGGCTCTGGAAACACCATATATTTT. This translates into CATSRDGLGSGNTIYF.

The chain links TRBV28 to TRBJ1-4; D is unclear. The CDR3 consists of 12 residues. The germline gives CDR1 MDHEN, CDR2 SYDVKM. The V end lost 4 bases, the J end lost 8 bases, and 8 bases lay between the germline ends. The CDR3 loop is CASSSRREKLFF. In nucleotides, the CDR3 is TGTGCCAGCAGTTCAAGGAGAGAAAAACTGTTTTTT.

The chain has TRBV5-1 and TRBJ1-1; D gene ambiguous. V lost 0 bases and J 8 bases, leaving 17 bases between the germline ends. This CDR3 spans 15 amino acids. CDR1 SGHRS and CDR2 YFSETQ come from the germline V gene. CDR3 coding DNA: TGCGCCAGCAGCTTGGAAGCGGTACGAAGCCAAGAAGCTTTCTTT. This sequence encodes CASSLEAVRSQEAFF.

This clone was recorded once. V usage is TRBV12-5 and J usage is TRBJ2-2; D is possibly TRBD1 or TRBD2 (5 bases each). CDR3 length: 16 amino acids. Germline values: CDR1 LGHNT, CDR2 FRNRAP. V was clipped by 6 bases and J by 0 bases, with 14 bases between them. CDR3 nucleotides: TGTGCTAGTGGGACGGGGCCTACTTCGAACACCGGGGAGCTGTTTTTT. It specifies CASGTGPTSNTGELFF.

This chain joins TRBV11-2 and TRBJ1-3, with D uncertain. The V gene's germline CDR1 is SGHAT and CDR2 FQNNGV. Trimming stripped 5 bases from V and 4 bases from J, with 12 bases between. The CDR3 runs to 14 residues. The CDR3 DNA sequence: TGTGCCAGCAGCCGAAGAACGTTCGGAAACACCATATATTTT. Amino acid sequence: CASSRRTFGNTIYF.

The rearrangement uses TRBV7-8 and TRBJ2-7, with 8 bases fitting TRBD2. Germline lookup yields CDR1 SGHVS and CDR2 FQNEAQ. V lost 3 bases to trimming and J lost 2 bases; unmatched junction nucleotides: 6. The CDR3 spans 15 residues. CDR3 sequence: CASSFAGTRTYEQYF. The CDR3 bases are TGTGCCAGCAGCTTCGCCGGGACTAGGACCTACGAGCAGTACTTC.

The chain combines TRBV18 with TRBJ2-5; TRBD2 is a possible D gene (6 bases). Trimming stripped 4 bases from V and 1 base from J, with 7 bases between. This CDR3 is built from 13 residues. The germline V gene has CDR1 KGHSH and CDR2 LQKENI. The CDR3 loop reads CASSRGVQETQYF. CDR3 bases: TGTGCCAGCTCACGGGGGGTCCAAGAGACCCAGTACTTC.

The V gene is TRBV6-1, the J gene TRBJ2-7, with D possibly being TRBD1 (6 bases). This CDR3 has 15 residues. Germline V CDR1 and CDR2: MNHNS, SASEGT. The V end lost 0 bases, the J end lost 2 bases, and 11 bases lay between the germline ends. CDR3 coding DNA: TGTGCCAGCAGTGAAGCCCTGACAGGCCCCTACGAGCAGTACTTC. It is translated as CASSEALTGPYEQYF.

The V call is TRBV7-9, the J call TRBJ2-5; the match to TRBD1 covers 7 bases. The CDR3 sequence is 12 residues long. From germline, CDR1 is SEHNR and CDR2 FQNEAQ (reference sequence). V lost 5 bases to trimming and J lost 12 bases; unmatched junction nucleotides: 9. This CDR3 reads CASSRDRAREYF. DNA for the CDR3: TGTGCCAGCAGCAGAGACAGGGCCCGGGAGTACTTC. Complete variable domain (other parts from reference TRBV7-9 and TRBJ2-5): DTGVSQNPRHKITKRGQNVTFRCDPISEHNRLYWYRQTLGQGPEFLTYFQNEAQLEKSRLLSDRFSAERPKGSFSTLEIQRTEQGDSAMYLCASSRDRAREYFGPGTRLLVL.

The V and J genes are TRBV28 and TRBJ2-1; possibly TRBD2 for D (8 bases). Germline loops: CDR1 MDHEN, CDR2 SYDVKM. V gave up 0 bases and J gave up 8 bases, with 29 bases separating them. There are 20 residues in the CDR3. The CDR3, as DNA: TGTGCCAGCAGTTTATGGAGGGGGCCGGGGGCTAGCGGGTCCATGGATGAGCAGTTCTTC. Amino acid sequence: CASSLWRGPGASGSMDEQFF.

J is TRBJ2-3 and V is TRBV18; D perhaps matches TRBD2 (5 bases). The CDR3 totals 15 residues. Germline V CDR1 and CDR2: KGHSH, LQKENI. Between the trimmed V and J ends, which lost 3 bases and 1 base, there was a span of 11 bases. The CDR3 DNA reads as TGTGCCAGCTCACCGCAGCTCGGGGGCACAGATACGCAGTATTTT. Protein sequence: CASSPQLGGTDTQYF.

The gene calls are TRBV5-3 and TRBJ2-2; D perhaps matches TRBD1 (5 bases). TRBV5-3 is an ORF; its function is uncertain. Deletions cut 0 bases from V and 1 base from J, with 7 bases between. The length of the CDR3 is 15 residues. The CDR3 DNA reads TGTGCCAGAAGCTTGGGCAGGGTGAACACCGGGGAGCTGTTTTTT. This codes for CARSLGRVNTGELFF.

The gene calls are TRBV12-3 or TRBV12-4 and TRBJ2-3; D is unclear. This CDR3 is built from 13 residues. Trimming shortened V by 8 bases and J by 5 bases, and 14 bases separated the two germline ends. CDR3 sequence (DNA): TGTGCCAGCGCCCCGGGTAGGAGAGATACGCAGTATTTT. Its translation is CASAPGRRDTQYF.